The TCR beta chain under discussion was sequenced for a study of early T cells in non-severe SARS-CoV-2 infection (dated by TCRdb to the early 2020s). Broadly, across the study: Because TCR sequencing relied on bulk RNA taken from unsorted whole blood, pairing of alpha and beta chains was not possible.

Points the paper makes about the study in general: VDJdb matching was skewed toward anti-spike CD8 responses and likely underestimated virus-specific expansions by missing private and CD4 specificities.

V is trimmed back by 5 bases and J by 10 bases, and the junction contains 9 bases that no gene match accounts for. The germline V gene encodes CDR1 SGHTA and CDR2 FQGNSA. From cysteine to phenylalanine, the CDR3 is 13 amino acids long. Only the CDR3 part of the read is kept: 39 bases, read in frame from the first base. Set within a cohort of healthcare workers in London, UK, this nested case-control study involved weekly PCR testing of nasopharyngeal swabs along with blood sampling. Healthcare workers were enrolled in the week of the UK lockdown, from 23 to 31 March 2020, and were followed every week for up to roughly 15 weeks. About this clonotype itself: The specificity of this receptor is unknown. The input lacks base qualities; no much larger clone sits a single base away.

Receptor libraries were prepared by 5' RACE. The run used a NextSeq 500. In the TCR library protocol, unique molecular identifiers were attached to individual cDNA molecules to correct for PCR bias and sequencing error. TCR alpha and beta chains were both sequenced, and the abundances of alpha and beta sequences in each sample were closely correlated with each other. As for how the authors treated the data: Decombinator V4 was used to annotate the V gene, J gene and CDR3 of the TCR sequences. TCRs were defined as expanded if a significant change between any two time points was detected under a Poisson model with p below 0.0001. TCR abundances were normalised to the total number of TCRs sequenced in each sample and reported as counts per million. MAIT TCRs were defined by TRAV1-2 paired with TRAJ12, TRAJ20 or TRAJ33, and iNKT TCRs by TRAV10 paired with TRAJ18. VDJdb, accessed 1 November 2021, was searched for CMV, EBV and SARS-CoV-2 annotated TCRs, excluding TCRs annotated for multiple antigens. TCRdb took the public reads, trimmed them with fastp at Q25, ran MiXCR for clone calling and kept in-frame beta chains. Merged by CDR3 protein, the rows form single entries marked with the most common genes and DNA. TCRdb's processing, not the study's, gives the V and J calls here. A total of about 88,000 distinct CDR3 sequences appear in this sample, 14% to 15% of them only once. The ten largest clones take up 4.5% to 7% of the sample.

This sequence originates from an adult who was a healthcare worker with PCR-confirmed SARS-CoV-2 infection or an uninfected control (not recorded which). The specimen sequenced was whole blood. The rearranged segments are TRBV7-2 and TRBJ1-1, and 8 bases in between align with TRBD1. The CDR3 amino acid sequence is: CASSPRTGRGAFF. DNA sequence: TGTGCCAGCAGCCCGAGGACAGGGAGAGGAGCTTTCTTT.